This T cell receptor beta chain comes out of a study of graft-versus-host responses after intestinal transplantation. Study-wide findings and caveats: Peak circulating GvH clone levels were associated with early post-transplant HvG declines. Within the allografts of patients who had graft-donor T cell macrochimerism, graft-versus-host to host-versus-graft clonal ratios were high. Recipient bone marrow held GvH clones, some seen earlier in ileum or blood.

Using immunoSEQ multiplex PCR, the repertoire was profiled, and TCRdb retains in-frame clones only, with some absent. The sample lists about 16,000 clones, 80% occurring once. Unmatched junction bases numbered 17, after V lost 6 bases and J lost 7 bases. The germline CDR1 and CDR2 sequences are SGDLS and YYNGEE. The CDR3 totals 17 residues. Lamina propria and intraepithelial lymphocytes were released by processing graft tissue. Concerning this clone: No antigen is known for it.

This TCR came from a human patient who received an intestinal transplant, so some T cells may come from the graft donor. V usage is TRBV9 and J usage is TRBJ2-1; 9 nucleotides agree with TRBD2. This material consisted of ileum tissue, taken 104 days after intestinal transplant. In nucleotides, the CDR3 is TGTGCCAGCAACGGTCTCCTGGGCGGGAGGGCCGAGAATGAGCAGTTCTTC. It yields the protein CASNGLLGGRAENEQFF.